The entry below describes one T cell receptor (beta chain). Sequencing was performed with immunoSEQ multiplex PCR; in TCRdb, only in-frame clones are kept and a portion is missing. The top ten hold roughly 1.4% of the sample, which has approximately 120,000 clones, 88% seen once. V was cut by 5 bases and J by 6 bases, with 14 bases left in between. The germline V gene has CDR1 SGHVS and CDR2 FNYEAQ. This CDR3 spans 14 amino acids. This sample was included in a study of blood T cell repertoires in COVID-19. This clonotype was obtained from a human donor in a cohort sampled during active COVID-19. Input material: peripheral blood. The genes are TRBV7-6 and TRBJ2-1, with D tentatively TRBD2 (6 bases). The CDR3 DNA reads TGTGCCAGCAGCCCTACGGGGGTCGTCAATGAGCAGTTCTTC. Residues: CASSPTGVVNEQFF.